This TCR beta chain was obtained from a study of cytomegalovirus exposure and HLA in healthy donors. On the study more broadly: Early on, a data release was issued that held some 91 million unique TCRs from HLA-typed donors.

PCR was performed using 60 Vbeta and 13 Jbeta primers. The repertoire was sequenced with immunoSEQ multiplex PCR; TCRdb's copy has only in-frame clones and lacks some. The data contain about 170,000 clones, 79% of them singletons. Regarding this clone: The antigen remains undetermined.

Study-level points and caveats: Most subjects had HLA-A and HLA-B alleles reportedly predicted accurately by TCR beta sequences. TCR beta chain V- and J-gene trimming was linked, in a later analysis, to a missense variant in DCLRE1C.

What was sequenced was PBMCs. The TCR was taken from a woman aged 50 to 65 in good health and CMV-seronegative.

As DNA, the CDR3 is TGTGCCAGCAGTTTATGGGGAGGGGTTTCCTACAATGAGCAGTTCTTC. This gives the protein CASSLWGGVSYNEQFF. The chain uses TRBV28 and TRBJ2-1; 7 positions match TRBD2. Trimming removed 0 bases from V and 1 base from J; junction bases left unmatched: 3. Per the germline V gene, CDR1 is MDHEN and CDR2 is SYDVKM. This CDR3 contains 16 residues.